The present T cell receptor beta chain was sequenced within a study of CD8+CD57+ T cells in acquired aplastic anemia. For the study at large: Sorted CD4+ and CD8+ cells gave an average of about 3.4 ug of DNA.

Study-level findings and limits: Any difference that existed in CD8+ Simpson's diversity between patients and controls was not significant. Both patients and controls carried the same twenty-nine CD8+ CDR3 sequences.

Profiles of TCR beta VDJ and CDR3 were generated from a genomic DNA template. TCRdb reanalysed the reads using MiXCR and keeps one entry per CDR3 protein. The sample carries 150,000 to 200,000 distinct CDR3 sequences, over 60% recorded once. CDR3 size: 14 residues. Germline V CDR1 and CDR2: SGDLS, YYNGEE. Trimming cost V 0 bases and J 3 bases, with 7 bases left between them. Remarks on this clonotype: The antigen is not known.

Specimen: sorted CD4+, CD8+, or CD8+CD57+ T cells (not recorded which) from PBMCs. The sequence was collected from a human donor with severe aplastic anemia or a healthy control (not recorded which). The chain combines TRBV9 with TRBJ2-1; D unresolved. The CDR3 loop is CASSVEALYNEQFF. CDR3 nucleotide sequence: TGTGCCAGCAGCGTAGAGGCCCTCTACAATGAGCAGTTCTTC.